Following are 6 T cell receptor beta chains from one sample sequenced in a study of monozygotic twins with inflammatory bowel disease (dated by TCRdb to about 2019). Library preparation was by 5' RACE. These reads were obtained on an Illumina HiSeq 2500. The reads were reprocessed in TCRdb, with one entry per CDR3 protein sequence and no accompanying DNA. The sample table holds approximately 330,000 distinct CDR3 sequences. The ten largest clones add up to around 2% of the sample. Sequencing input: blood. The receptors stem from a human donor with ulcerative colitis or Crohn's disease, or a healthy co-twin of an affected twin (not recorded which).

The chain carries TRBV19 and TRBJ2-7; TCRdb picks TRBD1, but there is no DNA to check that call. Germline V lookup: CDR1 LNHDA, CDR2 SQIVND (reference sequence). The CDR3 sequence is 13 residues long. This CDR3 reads CACGAQSSYEQYF.

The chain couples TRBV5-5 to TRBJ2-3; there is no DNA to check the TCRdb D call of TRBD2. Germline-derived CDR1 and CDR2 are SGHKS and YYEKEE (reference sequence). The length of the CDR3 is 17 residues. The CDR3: CASSLVLAGDLTDTQYF.

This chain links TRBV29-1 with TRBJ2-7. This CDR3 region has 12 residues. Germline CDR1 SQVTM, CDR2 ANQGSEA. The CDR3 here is CSALTGLSEQYF.

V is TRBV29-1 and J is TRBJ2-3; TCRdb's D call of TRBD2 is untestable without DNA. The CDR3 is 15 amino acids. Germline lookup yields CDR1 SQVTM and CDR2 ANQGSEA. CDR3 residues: CSVSEEAGTTDTQYF.

CDR3 sequence: CASRKGIGGEKLFF. The chain uses TRBV6-1 and TRBJ1-4; TCRdb calls TRBD1, which cannot be checked without DNA. The CDR3 is made up of 14 amino acids. Looked up from germline, CDR1 is MNHNS and CDR2 is SASEGT.

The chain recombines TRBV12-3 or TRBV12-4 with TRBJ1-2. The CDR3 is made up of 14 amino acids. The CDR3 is CASSLGTAGYGYTF.